This section outlines one TCR beta chain sequence together with its context. Its target is not known. This sample was included in a study of PD-L1 blockade in urothelial cancer. The wider study: Men with urothelial cancer arising in the bladder made up about 85% of the roughly 29 patients. Once treatment had started, blood was analyzed at 3 weeks (second dose) and again at 6 weeks. Study observations and caveats: Below-median pretreatment blood TCR clonality was a predictor of better survival.

TCRdb's table, derived via immunoSEQ multiplex PCR, lists solely in-frame clones and lacks some. The table has approximately 67,000 clones, approximately 84% seen once; the top ten hold 15%. Time point in this sample: pretreatment peripheral blood. The patients had locally advanced or metastatic urothelial carcinoma. Per germline, CDR1 SGHTA and CDR2 FQGNSA. With V trimmed by 3 bases and J by 6 bases, 7 bases remained unmatched. This CDR3 has 14 amino acids. The sequence derives from a man in his sixties with urothelial cancer. The sequencing here drew on PBMCs, taken around atezolizumab (anti-PD-L1) treatment. The J gene is TRBJ1-1, the V gene TRBV7-2; TRBD1 aligns across 7 bases. CDR3 in amino acids: CASSFRDRVSEAFF. DNA for the CDR3: TGTGCCAGCAGCTTCAGAGACAGGGTATCTGAAGCTTTCTTT. The full variable domain, in which reference TRBV7-2 and TRBJ1-1 provide the parts outside the CDR3, is GAGVSQSPSNKVTEKGKDVELRCDPISGHTALYWYRQSLGQGLEFLIYFQGNSAPDKSGLPSDRFSAERTGGSVSTLTIQRTQQEDSAVYLCASSFRDRVSEAFFGQGTRLTVV.